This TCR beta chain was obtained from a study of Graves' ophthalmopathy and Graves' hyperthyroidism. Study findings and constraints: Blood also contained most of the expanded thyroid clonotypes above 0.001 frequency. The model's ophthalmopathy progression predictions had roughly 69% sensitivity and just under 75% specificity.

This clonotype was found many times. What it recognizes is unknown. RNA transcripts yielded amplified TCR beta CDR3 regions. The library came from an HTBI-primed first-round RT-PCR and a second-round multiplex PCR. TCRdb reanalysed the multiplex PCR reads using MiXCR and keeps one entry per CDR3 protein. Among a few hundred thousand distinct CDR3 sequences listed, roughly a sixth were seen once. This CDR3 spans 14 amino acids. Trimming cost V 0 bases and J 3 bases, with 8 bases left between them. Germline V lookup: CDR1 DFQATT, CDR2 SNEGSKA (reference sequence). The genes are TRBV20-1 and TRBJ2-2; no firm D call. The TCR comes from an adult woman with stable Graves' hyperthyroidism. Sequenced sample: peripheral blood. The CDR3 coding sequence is TGCAGTGCTAGAGATGGGTCCTACACCGGGGAGCTGTTTTTT. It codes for CSARDGSYTGELFF.